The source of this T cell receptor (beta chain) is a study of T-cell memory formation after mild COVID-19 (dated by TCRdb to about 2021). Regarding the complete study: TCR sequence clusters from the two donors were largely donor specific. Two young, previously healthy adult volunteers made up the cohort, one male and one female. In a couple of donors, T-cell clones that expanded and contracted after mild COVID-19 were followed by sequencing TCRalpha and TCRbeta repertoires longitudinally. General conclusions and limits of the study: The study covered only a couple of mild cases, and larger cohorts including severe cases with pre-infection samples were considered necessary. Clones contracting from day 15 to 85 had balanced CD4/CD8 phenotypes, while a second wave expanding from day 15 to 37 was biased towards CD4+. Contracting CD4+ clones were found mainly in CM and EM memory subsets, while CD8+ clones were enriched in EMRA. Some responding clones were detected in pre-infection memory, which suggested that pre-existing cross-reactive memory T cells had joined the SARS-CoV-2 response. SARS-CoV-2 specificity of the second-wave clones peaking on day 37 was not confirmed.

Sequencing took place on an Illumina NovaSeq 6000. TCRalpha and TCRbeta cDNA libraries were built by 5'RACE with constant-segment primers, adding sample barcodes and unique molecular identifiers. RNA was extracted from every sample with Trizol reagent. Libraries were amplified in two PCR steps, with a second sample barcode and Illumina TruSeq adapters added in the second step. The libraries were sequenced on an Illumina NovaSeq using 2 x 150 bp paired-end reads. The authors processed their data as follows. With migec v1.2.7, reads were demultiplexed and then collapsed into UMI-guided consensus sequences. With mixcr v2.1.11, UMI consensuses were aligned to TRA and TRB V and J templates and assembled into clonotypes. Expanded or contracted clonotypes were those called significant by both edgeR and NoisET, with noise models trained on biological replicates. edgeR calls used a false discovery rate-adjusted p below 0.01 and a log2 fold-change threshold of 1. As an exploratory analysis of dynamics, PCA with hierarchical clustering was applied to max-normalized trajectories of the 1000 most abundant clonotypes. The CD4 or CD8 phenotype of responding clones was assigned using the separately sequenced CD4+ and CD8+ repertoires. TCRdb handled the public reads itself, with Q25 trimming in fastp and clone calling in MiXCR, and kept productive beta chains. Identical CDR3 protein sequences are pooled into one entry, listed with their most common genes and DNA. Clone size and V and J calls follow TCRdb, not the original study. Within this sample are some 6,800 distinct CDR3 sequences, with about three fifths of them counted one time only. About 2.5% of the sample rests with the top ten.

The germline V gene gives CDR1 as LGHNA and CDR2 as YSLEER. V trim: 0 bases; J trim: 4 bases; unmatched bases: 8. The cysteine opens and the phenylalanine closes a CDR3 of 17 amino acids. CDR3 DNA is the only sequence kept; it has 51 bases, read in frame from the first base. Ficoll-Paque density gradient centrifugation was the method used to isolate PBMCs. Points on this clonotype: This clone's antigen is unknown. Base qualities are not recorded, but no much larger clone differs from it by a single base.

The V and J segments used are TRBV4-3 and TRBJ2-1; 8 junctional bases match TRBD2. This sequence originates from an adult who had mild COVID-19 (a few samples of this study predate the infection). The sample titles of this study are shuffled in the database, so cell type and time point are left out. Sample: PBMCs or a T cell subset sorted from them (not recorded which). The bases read TGCGCCAGCAGCCAAGATCATGAGACTAGCGCGTACAATGAGCAGTTCTTC. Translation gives CASSQDHETSAYNEQFF.